These 20 T cell receptor beta chains were sequenced from one sample in a study of long-term antiretroviral therapy in people with HIV. Version v3.0 of the immunoSEQ assay was performed at survey level. The table came from immunoSEQ multiplex PCR; TCRdb's copy has only in-frame clones and leaves some out. The profile shows some 23,000 clones, 79% of them singletons. Sequenced material: unsorted PBMCs, taken 1.2 years after starting antiretroviral therapy. The receptors were gathered from a woman in her 40s with HIV.

This clone appeared once. The CDR3, as DNA: TGTGCCACCAGCAGAGGCCCGGGACTAGCGGGAGGTAATGAGCAGTTCTTC. Amino acids: CATSRGPGLAGGNEQFF. This chain uses TRBV15 with TRBJ2-1; 15 nucleotides agree with TRBD2. Germline V gene lookup returns CDR1 LNHNV and CDR2 YYDKDF (reference sequence). The CDR3 consists of 17 residues. V trimming: 1 base; J trimming: 7 bases; junction bases outside the gene matches: 5.

The chain is built from TRBV25-1 and TRBJ2-7; 9 bases match TRBD1. From germline, CDR1 is MGHDK and CDR2 SYGVNS. The CDR3 contains 14 residues. Trimming cost V 5 bases and J 6 bases; bases outside gene matches: 8. CDR3 in amino acids: CASSRGTGFSEQYF. CDR3 nucleotide sequence: TGTGCCAGCAGTCGTGGGACAGGGTTCTCCGAGCAGTACTTC.

The CDR3 DNA sequence: TGTGCCATCAGTGCGACAGGGGGCAACTATGGCTACACCTTC. This sequence encodes CAISATGGNYGYTF. This rearrangement joins TRBV10-3 to TRBJ1-2, with TRBD1 matching over 10 bases. CDR1 and CDR2 from the germline V gene are ENHRY and SYGVKD. V shed 4 bases, J shed 2 bases, and the junction held 1 base outside the gene matches. CDR3 length equals 14 residues.

The CDR3 DNA reads TGTGCCAGCAGCGAAAGTGGGGGGATCGAGCAGTACTTC. Its protein is CASSESGGIEQYF. J is TRBJ2-7 and V is TRBV9; D perhaps matches TRBD2 (6 bases). This CDR3 is 13 amino acids long. Germline-derived CDR1 and CDR2 are SGDLS and YYNGEE. V gave up 3 bases and J gave up 6 bases, with 13 bases separating them.

Only a few counts were recorded for this clone. The CDR3 DNA is TGTGCCAGCAGCCCGACTAGCGGGAGGTTTACGAACGAGCAGTACTTC. It encodes CASSPTSGRFTNEQYF. V gene TRBV7-9 combines with J gene TRBJ2-7; 13 bases fit TRBD2. The CDR3 is 16 residues long. Germline V lookup: CDR1 SEHNR, CDR2 FQNEAQ (reference sequence). V was pared by 5 bases and J by 5 bases, with 9 bases of the junction left unmatched.

V and J are TRBV11-3 and TRBJ1-1, with D perhaps matching TRBD1 (5 bases). CDR3 length: 16 residues. Germline V gives CDR1 SGHNT, CDR2 YENEEA. Trimming cost V 0 bases and J 0 bases, with 11 bases left between them. In DNA, the CDR3 is TGTGCCAGCAGCTTAGATTCGGGACGGATGAACACTGAAGCTTTCTTT. This codes for CASSLDSGRMNTEAFF.

The chain couples TRBV12-1 to TRBJ1-5; TRBD1, the D gene given by the table, was not confirmed from the DNA. TRBV12-1 is a pseudogene locus. CDR3 length: 16 amino acids. The DNA for the CDR3 is TGTGCCAGCAGCTTTGTCGGCAGGGTGGGCAATCAGCCCCAGCATTTT. It codes for CASSFVGRVGNQPQHF.

The V gene is TRBV20-1, the J gene TRBJ1-2; maybe TRBD1 (5 bases). CDR3 length: 11 residues. V shed 4 bases and J shed 8 bases, with 11 bases lying between them. Germline CDR1 is DFQATT and CDR2 is SNEGSKA (reference sequence). CDR3 bases: TGCAGTGCTAAGGGACGGGTCGGCTACACCTTC. Translation gives CSAKGRVGYTF.

This chain joins TRBV6-5 and TRBJ2-2; 7 nucleotides line up with TRBD1. The trim removed 0 bases at V and 3 bases at J, leaving 4 bases unmatched. Germline V lookup: CDR1 MNHEY, CDR2 SVGAGI. The CDR3 runs 16 residues. The CDR3 region is CASSYSIRGHTGELFF. Written as DNA, the CDR3 is TGTGCCAGCAGTTACTCGATTAGGGGGCACACCGGGGAGCTGTTTTTT.

The CDR3 loop reads CASSQTYSGAPYEQYF. DNA of the CDR3: TGTGCCAGCAGTCAAACTTATAGCGGGGCCCCCTACGAGCAGTACTTC. The chain employs TRBV27 and TRBJ2-7; 8 bases are shared with TRBD2. This CDR3 is built from 16 residues. Looked up from germline, CDR1 is MNHEY and CDR2 is SMNVEV (reference sequence). Trimming removed 5 bases from V and 2 bases from J; junction bases left unmatched: 11.

This chain joins TRBV7-8 and TRBJ1-1; 10 bases are a match to TRBD1. This CDR3 has 15 residues. CDR1 is SGHVS and CDR2 is FQNEAQ in the germline V gene. The V segment lost 5 bases and the J segment 4 bases; nucleotides outside the gene matches: 7. The CDR3 DNA sequence: TGTGCCAGCAGCGGTCGGGACAGGGGAGGCACTGAAGCTTTCTTT. The encoded protein is CASSGRDRGGTEAFF.

The chain links TRBV11-2 to TRBJ2-4; D is possibly TRBD1 (7 bases). CDR1 SGHAT and CDR2 FQNNGV come from the germline V gene. The V gene lost 2 bases and the J gene lost 2 bases, with 16 bases spanning the gap. This CDR3 has 17 residues. The CDR3 DNA reads TGTGCCAGCAGCTTACCCGACAGGGCGGGGACCAAAAACATTCAGTACTTC. This gives the protein CASSLPDRAGTKNIQYF.

The genes are TRBV6-1 and TRBJ2-3, with D uncertain. Germline lookup yields CDR1 MNHNS and CDR2 SASEGT. Trimming took 2 bases from V and 5 from J, leaving 14 bases between them. This CDR3 region has 15 residues. The CDR3 region is CASSEIGSPEDTQYF. The CDR3 DNA reads TGTGCCAGCAGTGAAATTGGCAGCCCGGAAGATACGCAGTATTTT.

The chain links TRBV4-3 to TRBJ1-2; D is uncertain. The CDR3 totals 15 residues. Trimming took off 4 bases at V and 4 bases at J, with 16 bases between the two ends. The germline gives CDR1 LGHNA, CDR2 YSLEER. In DNA, the CDR3 is TGCGCCAGCAGCCTTCAAAGAACGCCCGGCTATGGCTACACCTTC. It translates to CASSLQRTPGYGYTF.

The chain employs TRBV4-1 and TRBJ2-3; 10 positions agree with TRBD2. V gave up 5 bases and J gave up 2 bases; unmatched junction bases: 10. Germline lookup yields CDR1 MGHRA and CDR2 YSYEKL. This CDR3 region has 17 residues. The CDR3 DNA sequence: TGCGCCAGCAGCTACCCTCAGCGGGAGGGCCCCACAGATACGCAGTATTTT. Translated, it gives CASSYPQREGPTDTQYF.

The rearrangement uses TRBV19 and TRBJ2-7; D is perhaps TRBD2 (7 bases). Per the germline V gene, CDR1 is LNHDA and CDR2 is SQIVND (reference sequence). Deletions cut 2 bases from V and 3 bases from J, with 17 bases between. The CDR3 loop spans 16 amino acids. For the CDR3, the DNA is TGTGCCAGTAGTATATCTCCGGGGGGCCGTTTCTACGAGCAGTACTTC. The encoded protein is CASSISPGGRFYEQYF. Together with reference TRBV19 and TRBJ2-7, the CDR3 gives the full variable domain: DGGITQSPKYLFRKEGQNVTLSCEQNLNHDAMYWYRQDPGQGLRLIYYSQIVNDFQKGDIAEGYSVSREKKESFPLTVTSAQKNPTAFYLCASSISPGGRFYEQYFGPGTRLTVT.

This clone was counted between two and nine times. CDR3 residues: CASSLAIGTYEQYF. CDR3 sequence (DNA): TGTGCCAGCAGCTTAGCCATCGGGACCTACGAGCAGTACTTC. The gene calls are TRBV11-2 and TRBJ2-7; D perhaps matches TRBD2 (5 bases). Germline CDR1 is SGHAT and CDR2 is FQNNGV. V was cut by 1 base and J by 2 bases, with 9 bases left in between. The CDR3 is 14 residues long.

The V gene is TRBV9, the J gene TRBJ1-1; no clear D. CDR1 is SGDLS, CDR2 YYNGEE, per germline. The CDR3 length is 15 residues. V lost 0 bases and J 5 bases, leaving 14 bases between the germline ends. The CDR3 loop is CASSVGVGKVTEAFF. Written as DNA, the CDR3 is TGTGCCAGCAGCGTAGGGGTAGGGAAGGTTACTGAAGCTTTCTTT.

The V call is TRBV4-2, the J call TRBJ2-7; D is possibly TRBD1 or TRBD2 (6 bases each). Germline V gene data show CDR1 as LGHNA and CDR2 as YNFKEQ. This CDR3 is built from 15 residues. Trimming took off 1 base at V and 4 bases at J, with 14 bases between the two ends. The DNA of the CDR3 is TGTGCCAGCAGCCAAGTGTCGGGGGCAGGGTACGAGCAGTACTTC. The encoded protein is CASSQVSGAGYEQYF.

The sample holds one count of this clone. CDR3 bases: TGTGCCAGCAGCAAAGATGGACAGGGGGCGGATACGCAGTATTTT. The encoded protein is CASSKDGQGADTQYF. The chain couples TRBV21-1 to TRBJ2-3; the listed D gene, TRBD1, was not tested against the DNA. TRBV21-1 is labeled a pseudogene. The CDR3 runs 15 residues.